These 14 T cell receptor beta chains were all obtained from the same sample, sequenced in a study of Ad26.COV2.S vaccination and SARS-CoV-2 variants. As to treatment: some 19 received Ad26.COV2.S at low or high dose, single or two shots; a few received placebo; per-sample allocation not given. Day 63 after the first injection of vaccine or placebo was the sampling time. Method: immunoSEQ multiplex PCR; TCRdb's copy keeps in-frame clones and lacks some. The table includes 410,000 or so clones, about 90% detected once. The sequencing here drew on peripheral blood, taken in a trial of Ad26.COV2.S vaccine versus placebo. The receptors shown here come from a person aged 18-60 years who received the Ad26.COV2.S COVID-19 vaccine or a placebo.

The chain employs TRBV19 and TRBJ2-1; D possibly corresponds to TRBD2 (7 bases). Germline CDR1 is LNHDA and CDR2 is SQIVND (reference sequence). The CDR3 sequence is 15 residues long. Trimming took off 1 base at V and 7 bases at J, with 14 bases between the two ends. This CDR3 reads CASSIGGGPGNEQFF. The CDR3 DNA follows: TGTGCCAGTAGTATAGGGGGGGGGCCTGGAAATGAGCAGTTCTTC.

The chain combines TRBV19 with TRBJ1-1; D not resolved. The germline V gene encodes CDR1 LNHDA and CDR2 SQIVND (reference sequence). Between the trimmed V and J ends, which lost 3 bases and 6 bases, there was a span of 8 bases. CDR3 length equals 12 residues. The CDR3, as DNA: TGTGCCAGTAGTATGTACCCCGCTGAAGCTTTCTTT. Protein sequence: CASSMYPAEAFF. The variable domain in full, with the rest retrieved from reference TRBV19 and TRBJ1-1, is DGGITQSPKYLFRKEGQNVTLSCEQNLNHDAMYWYRQDPGQGLRLIYYSQIVNDFQKGDIAEGYSVSREKKESFPLTVTSAQKNPTAFYLCASSMYPAEAFFGQGTRLTVV.

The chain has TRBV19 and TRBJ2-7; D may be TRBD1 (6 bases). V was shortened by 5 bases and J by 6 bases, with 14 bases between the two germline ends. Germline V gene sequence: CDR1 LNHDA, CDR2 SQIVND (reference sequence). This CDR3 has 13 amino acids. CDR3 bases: TGTGCCAGTAGTTTAAGACAGGCGGGCGAGCAGTACTTC. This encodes CASSLRQAGEQYF.

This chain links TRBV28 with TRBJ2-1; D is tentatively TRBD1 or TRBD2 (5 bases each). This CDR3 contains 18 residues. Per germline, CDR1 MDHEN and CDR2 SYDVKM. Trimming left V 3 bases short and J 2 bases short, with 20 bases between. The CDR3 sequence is CASSFSRRDLTTYNEQFF. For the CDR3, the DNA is TGTGCCAGCAGTTTTAGCCGTCGGGACCTAACCACCTACAATGAGCAGTTCTTC. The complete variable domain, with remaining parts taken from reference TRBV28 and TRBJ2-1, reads DVKVTQSSRYLVKRTGEKVFLECVQDMDHENMFWYRQDPGLGLRLIYFSYDVKMKEKGDIPEGYSVSREKKERFSLILESASTNQTSMYLCASSFSRRDLTTYNEQFFGPGTRLTVL.

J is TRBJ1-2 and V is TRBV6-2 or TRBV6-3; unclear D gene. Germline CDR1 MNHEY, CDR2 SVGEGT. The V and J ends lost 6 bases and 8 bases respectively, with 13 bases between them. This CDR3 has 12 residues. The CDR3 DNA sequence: TGTGCCAGCAGGTACGGGGAATTCGGCTACACCTTC. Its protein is CASRYGEFGYTF.

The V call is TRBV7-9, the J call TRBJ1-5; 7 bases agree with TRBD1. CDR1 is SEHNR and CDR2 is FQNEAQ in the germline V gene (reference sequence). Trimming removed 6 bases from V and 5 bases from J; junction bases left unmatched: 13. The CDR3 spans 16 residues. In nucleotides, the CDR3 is TGTGCCAGCAGTCCCGGACAGGCCGCTTTAGATCAGCCCCAGCATTTT. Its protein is CASSPGQAALDQPQHF.

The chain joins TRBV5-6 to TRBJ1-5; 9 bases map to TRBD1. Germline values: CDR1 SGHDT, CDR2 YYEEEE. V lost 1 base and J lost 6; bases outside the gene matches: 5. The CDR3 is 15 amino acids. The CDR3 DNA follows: TGTGCCAGCAGCTTGTACGGGACAGGGAGTCAGCCCCAGCATTTT. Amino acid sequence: CASSLYGTGSQPQHF.

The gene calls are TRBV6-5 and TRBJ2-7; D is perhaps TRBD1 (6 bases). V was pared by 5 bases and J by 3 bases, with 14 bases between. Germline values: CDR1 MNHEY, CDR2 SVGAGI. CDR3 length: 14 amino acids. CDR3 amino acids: CASSPWTVGYEQYF. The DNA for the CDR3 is TGTGCCAGCAGTCCATGGACAGTTGGCTACGAGCAGTACTTC.

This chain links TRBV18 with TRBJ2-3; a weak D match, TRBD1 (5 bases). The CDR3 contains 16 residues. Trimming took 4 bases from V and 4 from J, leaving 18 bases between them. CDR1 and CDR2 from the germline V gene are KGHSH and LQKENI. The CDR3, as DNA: TGTGCCAGCTCACAAGAGAGGTGGGGCGCCGCAGATACGCAGTATTTT. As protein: CASSQERWGAADTQYF.

The CDR3 coding sequence is TGTGCCAGCAGCCCGGGACAGGGGGAGGTGAACACTGAAGCTTTCTTT. This sequence encodes CASSPGQGEVNTEAFF. V gene TRBV3-1 (or the pseudogene TRBV3-2) combines with J gene TRBJ1-1, with TRBD1 identical over 11 bases. The CDR3 loop spans 16 amino acids. Trimming removed 4 bases from V and 0 bases from J; junction bases left unmatched: 4. Germline V lookup: CDR1 LGHDT, CDR2 YNNKEL (reference sequence).

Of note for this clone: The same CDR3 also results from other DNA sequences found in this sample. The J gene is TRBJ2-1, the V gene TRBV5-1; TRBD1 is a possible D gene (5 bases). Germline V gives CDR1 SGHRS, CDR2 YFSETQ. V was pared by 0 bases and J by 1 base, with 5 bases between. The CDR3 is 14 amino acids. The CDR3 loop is CASSLGQSYNEQFF. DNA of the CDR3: TGCGCCAGCAGCTTGGGACAGTCCTACAATGAGCAGTTCTTC.

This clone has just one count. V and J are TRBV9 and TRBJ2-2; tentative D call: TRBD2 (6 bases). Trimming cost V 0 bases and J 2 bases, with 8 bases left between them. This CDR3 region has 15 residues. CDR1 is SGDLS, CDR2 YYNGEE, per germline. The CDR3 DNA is TGTGCCAGCAGCGTAGATAGCGGAAACACCGGGGAGCTGTTTTTT. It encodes CASSVDSGNTGELFF.

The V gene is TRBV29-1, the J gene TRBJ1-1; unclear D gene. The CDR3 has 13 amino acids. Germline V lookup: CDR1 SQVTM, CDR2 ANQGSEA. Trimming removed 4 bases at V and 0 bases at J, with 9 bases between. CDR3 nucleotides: TGCAGCGTTGCTGGGCAGATGAACACTGAAGCTTTCTTT. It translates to CSVAGQMNTEAFF.

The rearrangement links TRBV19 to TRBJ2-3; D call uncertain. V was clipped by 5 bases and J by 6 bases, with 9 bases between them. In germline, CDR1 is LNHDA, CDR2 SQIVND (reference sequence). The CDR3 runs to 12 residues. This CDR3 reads CASSLSFDTQYF. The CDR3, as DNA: TGTGCCAGTAGTTTGTCGTTTGATACGCAGTATTTT.